The clone carrying this T cell receptor (beta chain) has only a few counts. The antigen remains undetermined. The source of the sample is a study of T-cell memory formation after mild COVID-19. The CDR3 runs to 15 residues. V was clipped by 6 bases and J by 4 bases; unmatched bases: 10. Germline CDR1 and CDR2: MGHRA and YSYEKL. Study-wide results and caveats: Pre-infection memory held some responding clones, suggesting pre-existing cross-reactive T cells responded. A second wave expanding day 15 to 37 was CD4+-biased; contracting clones were balanced. Contracting CD4+ clones sat mainly in CM and EM; CD8+ in EMRA.

The TCR alpha and TCR beta cDNA libraries, bearing sample barcodes and UMIs, were generated by 5'RACE using constant-segment primers. TCRdb redid the calling of the 5' RACE reads with MiXCR, one entry per CDR3 protein. This sample has fewer than 700,000 distinct CDR3 sequences; more than 15% occur once, and the top ten carry more than 10%. The chain carries TRBV4-1 and TRBJ2-3; 7 bases match TRBD1. Sequences were obtained from PBMCs or a T cell subset sorted from them (not recorded which). The clonotype originates from an adult woman who had mild COVID-19 (a few samples of this study predate the infection). Cell type and time point are not known. The CDR3 DNA is TGCGCCAGCAGTACGAGACAGGGTGTAGCAGATACGCAGTATTTT. This encodes CASSTRQGVADTQYF.